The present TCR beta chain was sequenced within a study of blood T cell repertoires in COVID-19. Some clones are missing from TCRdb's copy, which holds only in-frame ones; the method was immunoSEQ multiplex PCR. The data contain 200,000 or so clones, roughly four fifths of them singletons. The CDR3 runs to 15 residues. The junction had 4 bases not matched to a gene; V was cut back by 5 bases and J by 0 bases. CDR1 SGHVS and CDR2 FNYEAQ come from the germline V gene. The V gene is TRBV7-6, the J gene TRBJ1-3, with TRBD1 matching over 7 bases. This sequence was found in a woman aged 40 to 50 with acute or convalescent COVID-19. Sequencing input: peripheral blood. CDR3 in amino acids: CASSNRGPSGNTIYF. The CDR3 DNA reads TGTGCCAGCAGCAACAGGGGCCCCTCTGGAAACACCATATATTTT.